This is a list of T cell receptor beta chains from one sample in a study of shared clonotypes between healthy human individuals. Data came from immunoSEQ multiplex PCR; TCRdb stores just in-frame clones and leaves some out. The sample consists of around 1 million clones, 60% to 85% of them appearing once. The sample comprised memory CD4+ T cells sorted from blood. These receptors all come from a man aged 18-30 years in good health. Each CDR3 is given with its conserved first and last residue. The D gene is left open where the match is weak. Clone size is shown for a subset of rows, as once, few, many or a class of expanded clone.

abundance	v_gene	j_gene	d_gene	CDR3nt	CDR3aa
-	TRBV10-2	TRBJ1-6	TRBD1	TGCGCCAGCAGAGAACAGGGACAGCATTCACCCCTCCACTTT	CASREQGQHSPLHF
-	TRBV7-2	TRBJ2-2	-	TGTGCCAGCAGCTTAATAAATTTCCCCACCGGGGAGCTGTTTTTT	CASSLINFPTGELFF
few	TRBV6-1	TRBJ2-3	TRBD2	TGTGCCAGCAGTGGTTGGACTAGCGGGGGGAGGACAGATACGCAGTATTTT	CASSGWTSGGRTDTQYF
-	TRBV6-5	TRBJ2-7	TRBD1	TGTGCCAGCAGTTACGGGACAGGGACCTACGAGCAGTACTTC	CASSYGTGTYEQYF
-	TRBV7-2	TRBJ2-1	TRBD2	TGTGCCAGCAGCTTACGCGGGAGGGCCGTAAATGAGCAGTTCTTC	CASSLRGRAVNEQFF
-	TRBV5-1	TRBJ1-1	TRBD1	TGCGCCAGCAGCCCCAGGACAGGGAAGGATGAAGCTTTCTTT	CASSPRTGKDEAFF
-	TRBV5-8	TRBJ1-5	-	TGTGCCAGCAGCTTGGAAATTGCAGGGGCTAGCAATCAGCCCCAGCATTTT	CASSLEIAGASNQPQHF
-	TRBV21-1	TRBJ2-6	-	TGTGCCAGCAGCCCTCGGCCAAGGGGACAGGCCGTGGGGGGGGCCAACGTCCTGACTTTC	CASSPRPRGQAVGGANVLTF
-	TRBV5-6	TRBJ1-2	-	TGTGCCAGCAGCTTCCCTGGGGGGTATCGAGGCTACACCTTC	CASSFPGGYRGYTF
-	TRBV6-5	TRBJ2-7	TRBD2	TGTGCCAGCAGGCCTGCTAGCGGGCCGTTCTACGAGCAGTACTTC	CASRPASGPFYEQYF
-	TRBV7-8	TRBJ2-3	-	TGTGCCTCAGGAGACGCTAGCACAGATACGCAGTATTTT	CASGDASTDTQYF
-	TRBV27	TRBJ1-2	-	TGTGCCAGCAGTTCCGGGACGTCCTATGGCTACACCTTC	CASSSGTSYGYTF
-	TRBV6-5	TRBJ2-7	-	TGTGCCAGCGCACGGGACACCCAAGAGGACGAGCAGTACTTC	CASARDTQEDEQYF
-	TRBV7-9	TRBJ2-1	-	TGTGCCAGCAGCTTCCCGAGACGGGGGACATCCTACAATGAGCAGTTCTTC	CASSFPRRGTSYNEQFF
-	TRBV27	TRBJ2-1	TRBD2	TGTGCCAGCAAGTTTGGCAGGGACTATACCTACAATGAGCAGTTCTTC	CASKFGRDYTYNEQFF
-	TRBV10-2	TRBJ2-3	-	TGCGCCACCATTGCTTCGGGGGCAGATACGCAGTATTTT	CATIASGADTQYF
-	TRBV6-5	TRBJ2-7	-	TGTGCCAGCAGAGAGGAAAGAGGCGACGAGCAGTACTTC	CASREERGDEQYF
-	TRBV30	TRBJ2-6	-	TGTGCCTGGAGTCCCCGTACAGGGCTCCCCTCTGGGGCCAACGTCCTGACTTTC	CAWSPRTGLPSGANVLTF
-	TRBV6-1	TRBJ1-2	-	TGTGCCAGCAGTGAAGGAATGGGAGGTGGCTACACCTTC	CASSEGMGGGYTF
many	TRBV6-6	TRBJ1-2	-	TGTGCCAGCAGCCAGGGGTCTAACTATGGCTACACCTTC	CASSQGSNYGYTF
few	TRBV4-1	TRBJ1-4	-	TGCGCCAGCAGCTCAGTTACAAGTGAAAAACTGTTTTTT	CASSSVTSEKLFF
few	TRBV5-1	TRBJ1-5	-	TGCGCCAGCAGCTTTGGGGGCACTCAGCCCCAGCATTTT	CASSFGGTQPQHF
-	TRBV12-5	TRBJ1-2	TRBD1	TGTGCTAGTGGTTTGGTACTAGGGGGCCTCATAGGTAACTATGGCTACACCTTC	CASGLVLGGLIGNYGYTF
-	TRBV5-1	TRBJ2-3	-	TGCGCCAGCAGCCTCGCTCAGGTGGTGGATACGCAGTATTTT	CASSLAQVVDTQYF